What follows are 22 T cell receptor beta chains derived from one specimen sequenced in a study of blood T cell repertoires in COVID-19 (TCRdb year 2020). The library was made by the immunoSEQ multiplex PCR assay. TCRdb took this table from immuneACCESS and kept in-frame rearrangements with V and J called. Such tables lack part of the clones; where checked against another copy, unresolved V genes explain under half of the gap, and the rest is unexplained. This sample has roughly 360,000 clones in its table, and 80% to 90% of those were observed once. The top ten hold 1% to 1.5% of the sample. The sample comprised PBMCs or T cells enriched from blood (not recorded which). The receptors here all came from a man aged 25-45 years who had recovered from COVID-19.

The chain joins TRBV7-2 to TRBJ1-5; TRBD1 matches at 9 bases. This CDR3 region has 17 residues. V trimming: 6 bases; J trimming: 0 bases; junction bases outside the gene matches: 9. Germline CDR1 and CDR2: SGHTA and FQGNSA. The CDR3 loop reads CASSPTGGMNSNQPQHF. The DNA for the CDR3 is TGTGCCAGCAGTCCGACAGGGGGGATGAATAGCAATCAGCCCCAGCATTTT.

For this clone: The sample has other DNA sequences that encode this CDR3 too. The chain combines TRBV7-2 with TRBJ2-1, with 11 bases identical to TRBD2. The CDR3 is 18 amino acids. Germline CDR1 SGHTA, CDR2 FQGNSA. V shed 0 bases, J shed 0 bases, and the junction held 4 bases outside the gene matches. CDR3 DNA: TGTGCCAGCAGCTTAGCGGCTAGCGGGGGGAGCTCCTACAATGAGCAGTTCTTC. Its protein product is CASSLAASGGSSYNEQFF.

This clone appeared once. V gene TRBV7-2 combines with J gene TRBJ2-5; D is unclear. CDR1 is SGHTA, CDR2 FQGNSA, per germline. V was trimmed by 2 bases and J by 0 bases, leaving 13 bases between them. The CDR3 sequence is 16 residues long. The CDR3 sequence: CASSLSERMYQETQYF. CDR3 bases: TGTGCCAGCAGCTTAAGCGAACGGATGTACCAAGAGACCCAGTACTTC. Together with reference TRBV7-2 and TRBJ2-5, the CDR3 gives the full variable domain: GAGVSQSPSNKVTEKGKDVELRCDPISGHTALYWYRQSLGQGLEFLIYFQGNSAPDKSGLPSDRFSAERTGGSVSTLTIQRTQQEDSAVYLCASSLSERMYQETQYFGPGTRLLVL.

This clone was found a few times. The chain employs TRBV20-1 and TRBJ2-7, with a tentative D call TRBD1 (5 bases). V dropped 0 bases and J dropped 6 bases, with 6 bases sitting between them. The CDR3 is 11 amino acids. CDR1 DFQATT and CDR2 SNEGSKA come from the germline V gene (reference sequence). CDR3 in amino acids: CSARDRVEQYF. CDR3 nucleotides: TGCAGTGCTAGAGACAGGGTCGAGCAGTACTTC.

The chain uses TRBV4-1 and TRBJ1-4; no clear D gene. This CDR3 contains 16 residues. Trimming took off 0 bases at V and 8 bases at J, with 16 bases between the two ends. The V gene's germline CDR1 is MGHRA and CDR2 YSYEKL. The CDR3 DNA reads as TGCGCCAGCAGCCAAGATAATGGACCCCCGGGGGAAAAACTGTTTTTT. Protein product: CASSQDNGPPGEKLFF.

The V gene is TRBV4-1, the J gene TRBJ2-1; 13 bases match TRBD2. CDR3 length equals 19 residues. Germline V gives CDR1 MGHRA, CDR2 YSYEKL. Trimming removed 4 bases from V and 0 bases from J; junction bases left unmatched: 9. CDR3 residues: CASSLRTSGGQSSYNEQFF. The DNA of the CDR3 is TGCGCCAGCAGCCTAAGGACTAGCGGGGGCCAAAGCTCCTACAATGAGCAGTTCTTC.

This chain connects TRBV27 to TRBJ1-2; 7 bases align to TRBD1. The CDR3 extends over 14 amino acids. The V gene end was trimmed by 6 bases and the J gene end by 4 bases; junction bases not matched to a gene: 8. Germline lookup yields CDR1 MNHEY and CDR2 SMNVEV (reference sequence). In DNA form, the CDR3 reads TGTGCCAGCAGCCACAAGGACAGGCTCTATGGCTACACCTTC. Translation: CASSHKDRLYGYTF.

This clone was observed once. This chain uses TRBV6-2 or TRBV6-3 with TRBJ2-1, with D maybe TRBD2 (6 bases). The CDR3 has 14 amino acids. V lost 3 bases to trimming and J lost 3 bases, with 9 bases between them. Per germline, CDR1 MNHEY and CDR2 SVGEGT. CDR3 nucleotide sequence: TGTGCCAGCAGTTATCGGGGGAACTACAATGAGCAGTTCTTC. It yields the protein CASSYRGNYNEQFF.

This chain connects TRBV30 to TRBJ2-7; no clear D gene. Germline loops: CDR1 GTSNPN, CDR2 SVGIG (reference sequence). Trimming took 3 bases from V and 6 from J, leaving 12 bases between them. CDR3 length equals 12 residues. CDR3 protein: CAWRPHRGEQYF. The CDR3 nucleotides are TGTGCCTGGAGGCCCCATAGAGGCGAGCAGTACTTC.

About this clone itself: The sample has other DNA sequences that encode this CDR3 too. The gene calls are TRBV27 and TRBJ2-7; D is unclear. In germline, CDR1 is MNHEY, CDR2 SMNVEV (reference sequence). Trimming cost V 3 bases and J 0 bases, with 6 bases left between them. This CDR3 contains 13 residues. CDR3 in amino acids: CASSLADSYEQYF. DNA of the CDR3: TGTGCCAGCAGTTTGGCCGACTCCTACGAGCAGTACTTC.

Of note for this clone: At the DNA level, this CDR3 is encoded by other sequences in the same sample as well. This chain links TRBV10-3 with TRBJ1-6, with D unresolved. Germline CDR1 is ENHRY and CDR2 is SYGVKD. V dropped 6 bases and J dropped 5 bases, with 8 bases sitting between them. There are 13 residues in the CDR3. The CDR3 reads CAIRGQDNSPLHF. CDR3 nucleotides: TGTGCCATCAGAGGCCAGGATAATTCACCCCTCCACTTT.

Here the CDR3 reads CASSVSLNTEAFF. CDR3 in DNA: TGTGCCAGCAGCGTTAGCCTGAACACTGAAGCTTTCTTT. V gene TRBV2 combines with J gene TRBJ1-1; no firm D call. V was cut by 6 bases and J by 0 bases, with 8 bases left in between. CDR3 length: 13 residues. Germline CDR1 is SNHLY and CDR2 is FYNNEI. Combining the CDR3 with reference TRBV2 and TRBJ1-1 gives the whole variable domain EPEVTQTPSHQVTQMGQEVILRCVPISNHLYFYWYRQILGQKVEFLVSFYNNEISEKSEIFDDQFSVERPDGSNFTLKIRSTKLEDSAMYFCASSVSLNTEAFFGQGTRLTVV.

The rearrangement links TRBV30 to TRBJ1-5, with 8 bases matching TRBD1. Unmatched junction bases numbered 3, after V lost 6 bases and J lost 2 bases. The CDR3 runs to 13 residues. Germline CDR1 is GTSNPN and CDR2 is SVGIG (reference sequence). The CDR3 sequence: CACQTGGNQPQHF. For the CDR3, the DNA is TGTGCCTGTCAGACAGGGGGCAATCAGCCCCAGCATTTT.

V usage is TRBV6-1 and J usage is TRBJ1-1; possible D gene TRBD1, 6 bases. Germline loops: CDR1 MNHNS, CDR2 SASEGT. The CDR3 contains 15 residues. V lost 2 bases and J lost 5, with 15 bases in between. In DNA form, the CDR3 reads TGTGCCAGCAGTGAACCTAGGGGGTATGAAACTGAAGCTTTCTTT. This codes for CASSEPRGYETEAFF.

The chain is built from TRBV7-2 and TRBJ1-4; D is ambiguous. The CDR3 runs to 13 residues. Germline CDR1 reads SGHTA; CDR2 reads FQGNSA. Deletions cut 1 base from V and 8 bases from J, with 8 bases between. The CDR3: CASSLGSPEKLFF. In DNA, the CDR3 is TGTGCCAGCAGCTTAGGCAGTCCCGAAAAACTGTTTTTT. The whole variable domain, filled in from reference TRBV7-2 and TRBJ1-4, reads GAGVSQSPSNKVTEKGKDVELRCDPISGHTALYWYRQSLGQGLEFLIYFQGNSAPDKSGLPSDRFSAERTGGSVSTLTIQRTQQEDSAVYLCASSLGSPEKLFFGSGTQLSVL.

There are a few counts of this clone. The chain employs TRBV5-1 and TRBJ2-2; maybe TRBD1 (6 bases). V was clipped by 8 bases and J by 0 bases, with 11 bases between them. From germline, CDR1 is SGHRS and CDR2 YFSETQ. The CDR3 extends over 14 amino acids. The CDR3 protein is CASRQATNTGELFF. The CDR3 nucleotides read TGCGCCAGTCGACAGGCCACGAACACCGGGGAGCTGTTTTTT. The whole variable domain, remainder taken from reference TRBV5-1 and TRBJ2-2, is KAGVTQTPRYLIKTRGQQVTLSCSPISGHRSVSWYQQTPGQGLQFLFEYFSETQRNKGNFPGRFSGRQFSNSRSEMNVSTLELGDSALYLCASRQATNTGELFFGEGSRLTVL.

This chain links TRBV19 with TRBJ2-2; TRBD2 is a possible D gene (7 bases). The CDR3 is 14 amino acids. The V gene's germline CDR1 is LNHDA and CDR2 SQIVND (reference sequence). V lost 10 bases to trimming and J lost 4 bases, with 16 bases between them. The CDR3 bases are TGTGCCACCCGTGGGGGCGGGGGCACCGGGGAGCTGTTTTTT. Its translation: CATRGGGGTGELFF.

The rearrangement links TRBV6-5 to TRBJ1-6, with TRBD1 identical over 10 bases. CDR3 size: 15 residues. Germline V gives CDR1 MNHEY, CDR2 SVGAGI. The J segment lost 9 bases and the V segment lost 6 bases, leaving 8 bases of the junction unmatched. The CDR3 DNA follows: TGTGCCAGCAGAGCCGGGACAGGGGATTTTTCACCCCTCCACTTT. Amino acids: CASRAGTGDFSPLHF.

The J gene is TRBJ2-5, the V gene TRBV2; possible D gene TRBD1, 6 bases. Trimming pared 7 bases from V and 3 bases from J, leaving 12 bases between. This CDR3 has 13 residues. Germline assignment: CDR1 SNHLY and CDR2 FYNNEI. CDR3 sequence: CASTPRTEETQYF. DNA for the CDR3: TGTGCCAGCACTCCCAGGACAGAAGAGACCCAGTACTTC. The complete variable domain, with remaining parts taken from reference TRBV2 and TRBJ2-5, reads EPEVTQTPSHQVTQMGQEVILRCVPISNHLYFYWYRQILGQKVEFLVSFYNNEISEKSEIFDDQFSVERPDGSNFTLKIRSTKLEDSAMYFCASTPRTEETQYFGPGTRLLVL.

The chain combines TRBV12-3 or TRBV12-4 with TRBJ2-7; D possibly corresponds to TRBD2 (5 bases). CDR3 length: 12 residues. V dropped 5 bases and J dropped 2 bases, with 7 bases sitting between them. The CDR3 coding sequence is TGTGCCAGCAGTCAGAGGGCCTACGAGCAGTACTTC. Translating it yields CASSQRAYEQYF.

The V and J genes are TRBV2 and TRBJ2-7; D possibly corresponds to TRBD2 (6 bases). Trimming stripped 5 bases from V and 4 bases from J, with 15 bases between. From germline, CDR1 is SNHLY and CDR2 FYNNEI. This CDR3 contains 14 residues. The CDR3 sequence is CASSPGDPLYEQYF. For the CDR3, the DNA is TGTGCCAGCAGTCCGGGGGACCCTCTGTACGAGCAGTACTTC.

The gene calls are TRBV5-6 and TRBJ2-3; TRBD2 agrees at 7 bases. CDR3 size: 14 residues. The germline V gene encodes CDR1 SGHDT and CDR2 YYEEEE. J lost 3 bases, V lost 5 bases, and 6 bases had no gene match. In DNA, the CDR3 is TGTGCCAGCAGGGCTAGCGGAACTACAGATACGCAGTATTTT. It codes for CASRASGTTDTQYF.